This T cell receptor beta chain was sequenced in a study of shared clonotypes between healthy human individuals. This CDR3 spans 16 amino acids. Germline CDR1 reads SNHLY; CDR2 reads FYNNEI. Trimming took off 2 bases at V and 1 base at J, with 13 bases between the two ends. Repertoires were generated with immunoSEQ multiplex PCR, while TCRdb's copy carries only in-frame clones and drops some. The table has 95,000 to 120,000 clones, around 73% seen once; the top ten hold around 23%. Input material: memory CD8+ T cells sorted from blood. Stated subset: CD45RO+ cells pooled with CCR7-negative TemRA cells. This chain links TRBV2 with TRBJ2-3, with D possibly being TRBD2 (6 bases). The clonotype comes from a woman under 40 in good health. DNA for the CDR3: TGTGCCAGCAGTGAATCTGCGGGAAGAGGCACAGATACGCAGTATTTT. This gives the protein CASSESAGRGTDTQYF.